This T cell receptor (beta chain) originates from a study of T-cell reconstitution after alpha-beta-depleted transplantation in children. On this clonotype itself: Its antigen is as yet unknown.

Points from the study as a whole: Diversity and T-cell counts at one year after transplant derived mostly from new T cells. Several patients had high TCRbeta diversity at day 60; it came from surviving recipient T cells and thymic progenitors. After transplant, at about two months, alpha-beta T cells were reportedly derived from several hundred expanded graft clones.

This CDR3 spans 13 amino acids. Germline CDR1 is SGHTA and CDR2 is FQGTGA. The V and J ends lost 1 base and 5 bases respectively, with 8 bases between them. A library of TCRbeta sequences, prepared with unique molecular identifiers, was generated. TCRdb re-called the PCR reads with MiXCR, one entry per CDR3 protein. The sample holds around 300,000 distinct CDR3 sequences, roughly 7.8% seen once. This clonotype originated in a female patient aged 2-10 years who had a stem cell transplant for Fanconi anemia, so the T cells may come from the graft donor. The J gene is TRBJ1-2, the V gene TRBV7-3; no clear D. This sample comprised peripheral blood, obtained 360 days after TCRalphabeta/CD19-depleted stem cell transplant. The CDR3 is CASSLNPSYGYTF. The CDR3 bases are TGTGCCAGCAGCTTAAACCCTAGTTATGGCTACACCTTC.